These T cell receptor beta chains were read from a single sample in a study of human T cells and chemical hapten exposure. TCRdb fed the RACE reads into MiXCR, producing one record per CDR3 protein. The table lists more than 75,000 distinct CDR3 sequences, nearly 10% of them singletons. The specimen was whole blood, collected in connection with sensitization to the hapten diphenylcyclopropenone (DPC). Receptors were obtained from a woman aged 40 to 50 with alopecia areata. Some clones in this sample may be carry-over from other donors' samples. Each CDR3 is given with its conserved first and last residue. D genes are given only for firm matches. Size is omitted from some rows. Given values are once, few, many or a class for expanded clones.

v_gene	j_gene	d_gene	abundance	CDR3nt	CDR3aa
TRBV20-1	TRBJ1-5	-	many	TGCAGTGCTGCGACCTTGGGCAATCAGCCCCAGCATTTT	CSAATLGNQPQHF
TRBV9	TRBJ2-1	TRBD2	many	TGTGCCAGCAGCGTAGAACTAGCGGGGGGCTCCCACACCTACAATGAGCAGTTCTTC	CASSVELAGGSHTYNEQFF
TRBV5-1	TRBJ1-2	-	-	TGCGCCAGCAGCCCGCTACAGAGTTATGGCTACACCTTC	CASSPLQSYGYTF
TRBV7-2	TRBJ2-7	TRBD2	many	TGTGCCAGCAGCTCCCGCGCTAGCGGGTACGAGCAGTACTTC	CASSSRASGYEQYF
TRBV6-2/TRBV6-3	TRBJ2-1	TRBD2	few	TGTGCCTCCAAGCGGGGGGGTAATGAGCAGTTCTTC	CASKRGGNEQFF
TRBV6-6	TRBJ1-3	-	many	TGTGCCAGCAGTTACACCGCCCGGGGCAGGGCCCTGGGAAACACCATATATTTT	CASSYTARGRALGNTIYF
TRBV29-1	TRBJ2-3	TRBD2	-	TGCAGCGTCCTACCGGGACTAGCAACGGATACGCAGTATTTT	CSVLPGLATDTQYF
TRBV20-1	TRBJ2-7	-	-	TGCAGTGCTAGAGAGGCAGCCCGTCTGGGCGAGCAGTACTTC	CSAREAARLGEQYF
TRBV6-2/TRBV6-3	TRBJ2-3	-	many	TGTGCCAGCAGTTACCCGTGGGATACGCAGTATTTT	CASSYPWDTQYF
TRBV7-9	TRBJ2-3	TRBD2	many	TGTGCCAGCAGCTTAGCGCTAGCGGGAACAGATACGCAGTATTTT	CASSLALAGTDTQYF
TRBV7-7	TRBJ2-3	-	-	TGTGCTAGCAGCCTGCAATTTGGCACAGATACGCAGTATTTT	CASSLQFGTDTQYF
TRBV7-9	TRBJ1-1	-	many	TGTGCCAGCAGCTGGGAGCTGAACACTGAAGCTTTCTTT	CASSWELNTEAFF
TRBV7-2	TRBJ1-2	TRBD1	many	TGTGCCAGCAGCTTAGTCACAGGGGTAAACTATGGCTACACCTTC	CASSLVTGVNYGYTF
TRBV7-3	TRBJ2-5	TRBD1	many	TGTGCCAGCAGCCCTACAGGGGACCAAGAGACCCAGTACTTC	CASSPTGDQETQYF
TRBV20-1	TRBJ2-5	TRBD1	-	TGCAGTGCTAGAGGGGACAGGGAAAAGACCCAGTACTTC	CSARGDREKTQYF
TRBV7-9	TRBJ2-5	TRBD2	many	TGTGCCAGCAGCCCGGGGACTAGCGGGGGTGAGACCCAGTACTTC	CASSPGTSGGETQYF
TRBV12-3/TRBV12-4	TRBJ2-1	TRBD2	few	TGTGCCAGCAGTTTATCCAGCGGGGCAATTGTAGACAATGAGCAGTTCTTC	CASSLSSGAIVDNEQFF
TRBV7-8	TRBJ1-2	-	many	TGTGCCAGCAGCTTACGGGACGGGAGTAACTATGGCTACACCTTC	CASSLRDGSNYGYTF
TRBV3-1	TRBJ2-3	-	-	TGTGCCAGCAGCCAAGCAGGGGTTGATACGCAGTATTTT	CASSQAGVDTQYF
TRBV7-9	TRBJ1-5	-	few	TGTGCCAGCAGCCCAGGGGTTCATAGCAATCAGCCCCAGCATTTT	CASSPGVHSNQPQHF
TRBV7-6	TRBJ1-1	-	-	TGTGCCATACAGGGAGGCGGCACTGAAGCTTTCTTT	CAIQGGGTEAFF
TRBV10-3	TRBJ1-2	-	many	TGTGCCACCCGCCGTCGTTCAGGGGCGGAAGATGGCTACACCTTC	CATRRRSGAEDGYTF
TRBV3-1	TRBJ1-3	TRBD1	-	TGTGCCAGCAGCGGGACAGACCCGAAGTGGGACCAAACTGGAAACACCATATATTTT	CASSGTDPKWDQTGNTIYF
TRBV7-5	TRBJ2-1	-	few	-	CISVPEPFLRDPGQINEQFF
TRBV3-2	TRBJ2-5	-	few	TGTGCCAGCAGCCCCTCTGACAGGGGGGCACAAGAGACCCAGTACTTC	CASSPSDRGAQETQYF
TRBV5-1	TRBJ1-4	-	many	TGCGCCAGCAGCTTGCAGAGCGGGAGTGAAAAACTGTTTTTT	CASSLQSGSEKLFF
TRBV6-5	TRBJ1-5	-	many	TGTGCCAGCATGACGGGGGGGCAGCCCCAGCATTTT	CASMTGGQPQHF
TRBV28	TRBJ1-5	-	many	TGTGCCAGCAGTTTAGGAGGGGGTGGCGGCAATCAGCCCCAGCATTTT	CASSLGGGGGNQPQHF
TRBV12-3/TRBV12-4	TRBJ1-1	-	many	TGTGCCAGCAGTTTGATGCTGAACACTGAAGCTTTCTTT	CASSLMLNTEAFF
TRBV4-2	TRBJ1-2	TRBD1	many	TGTGCCAGCAGCCAAGTATCGACAGGGTACTACACCTTC	CASSQVSTGYYTF
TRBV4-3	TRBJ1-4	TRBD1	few	TGCGCCAGCAGCCGTGGGACAGGGGAGGTAAATGAAAAACTGTTTTTT	CASSRGTGEVNEKLFF
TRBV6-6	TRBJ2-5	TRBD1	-	TGTGCCAGCATCGACAGGGGTCAGGAGACCCAGTACTTC	CASIDRGQETQYF
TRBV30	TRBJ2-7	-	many	TGTGCCTGGAGTGTACAATCCATCGGAGGCTACGAGCAGTACTTC	CAWSVQSIGGYEQYF
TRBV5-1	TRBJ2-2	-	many	TGCGCCAGCAGCTTGGACGGAAAGCTCACCGGGGAGCTGTTTTTT	CASSLDGKLTGELFF
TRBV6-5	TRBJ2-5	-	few	TGTGCCAGCAGCCGGACAGAAATACAAGAGACCCAGTACTTC	CASSRTEIQETQYF
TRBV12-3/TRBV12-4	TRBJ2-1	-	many	TGTGCCAGCACCCCGGACAAGACCTACAATGAGCAGTTCTTC	CASTPDKTYNEQFF
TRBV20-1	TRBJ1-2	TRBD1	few	TGCAGTGCTACGGACAGGGGTCGTGGCTACACCTTC	CSATDRGRGYTF
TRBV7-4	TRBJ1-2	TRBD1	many	TGTGCCAGCAGCTCGGGACAGGGGGATGGCTACACCTTC	CASSSGQGDGYTF
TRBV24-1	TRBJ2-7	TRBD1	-	TGTGCCACCAGTGATTTCAGGACAGGGTCGGGGGAGCAGTACTTC	CATSDFRTGSGEQYF
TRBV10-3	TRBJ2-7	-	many	TGTGCCATCAGTGAGTCCACGGGACGGCATCCGAAAGAGCAGTACTTC	CAISESTGRHPKEQYF
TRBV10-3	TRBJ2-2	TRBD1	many	TGTGCCATCAGTGAGTTCGGACAGGGTAACACCGGGGAGCTGTTTTTT	CAISEFGQGNTGELFF
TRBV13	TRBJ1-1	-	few	TGTGCCAGCAGCTTGATTTTTGCAGGTCGAGGGTACACTGAAGCTTTCTTT	CASSLIFAGRGYTEAFF
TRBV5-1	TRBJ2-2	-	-	TGCGCCAGCAGCTTGGCCGGGGTGTCGGCCGGGGAGCTGTTTTTT	CASSLAGVSAGELFF
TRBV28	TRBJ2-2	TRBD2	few	TGTGCCAGCAGATTGGGACTAGCGAACACCGGGGAGCTGTTTTTT	CASRLGLANTGELFF
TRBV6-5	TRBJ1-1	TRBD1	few	TGTGCCAGCAGTTACAGAGGTCGGGGAGGGGGCGCGAAGACTGAAGCTTTCTTT	CASSYRGRGGGAKTEAFF
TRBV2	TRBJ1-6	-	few	TGTGCCAGCAGTGAACGGCCCTCCGGAAATTCACCCCTCCACTTT	CASSERPSGNSPLHF
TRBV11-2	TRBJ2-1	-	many	TGTGCCAGCAGCTTAGTGGGCGGGGGCACCTACAATGAGCAGTTCTTC	CASSLVGGGTYNEQFF
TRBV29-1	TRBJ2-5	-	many	TGCAGCGTTCCCCCGACTCTGTACCAAGAGACCCAGTACTTC	CSVPPTLYQETQYF
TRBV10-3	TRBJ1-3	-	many	TGTGCCATCAGTGGGGACCCCGGCTCGGGAAATGGAAACACCATATATTTT	CAISGDPGSGNGNTIYF
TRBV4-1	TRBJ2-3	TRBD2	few	TGCGCCAGCAGCTCGACCGTAGCGGGGGGGGAAGATACGCAGTATTTT	CASSSTVAGGEDTQYF